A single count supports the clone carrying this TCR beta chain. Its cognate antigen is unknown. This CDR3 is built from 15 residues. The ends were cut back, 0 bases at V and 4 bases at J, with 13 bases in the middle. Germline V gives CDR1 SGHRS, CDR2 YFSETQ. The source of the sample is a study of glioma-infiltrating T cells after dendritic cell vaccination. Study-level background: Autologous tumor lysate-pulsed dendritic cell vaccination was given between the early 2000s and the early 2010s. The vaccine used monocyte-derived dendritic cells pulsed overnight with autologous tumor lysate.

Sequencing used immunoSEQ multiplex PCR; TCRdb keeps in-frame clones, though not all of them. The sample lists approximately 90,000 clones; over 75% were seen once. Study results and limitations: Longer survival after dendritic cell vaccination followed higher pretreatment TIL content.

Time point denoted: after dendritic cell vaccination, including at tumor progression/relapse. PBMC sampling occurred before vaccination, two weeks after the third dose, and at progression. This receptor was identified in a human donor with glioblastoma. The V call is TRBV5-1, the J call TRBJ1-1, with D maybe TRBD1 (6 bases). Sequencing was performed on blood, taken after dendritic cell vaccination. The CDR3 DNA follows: TGCGCCAGCAGCTTGGGGACAGTCCGGGTCACTGAAGCTTTCTTT. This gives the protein CASSLGTVRVTEAFF.